This TCR beta chain stems from a study of blood T cell repertoires in COVID-19. Some clones are missing from TCRdb's copy, which holds only in-frame ones; the method was immunoSEQ multiplex PCR. Counted here are about 130,000 clones, approximately 90% occurring once; the ten biggest clones make up about 4.4%. Sequenced: peripheral blood. This TCR was recovered from a man in his sixties with COVID-19, enrolled during active disease.

CDR3 coding DNA: TGTGCCTGGAGTGGACAGGAGAACACTGAAGCTTTCTTT. Its translation: CAWSGQENTEAFF. J is TRBJ1-1 and V is TRBV30; possible D gene TRBD1, 6 bases. The CDR3 totals 13 residues. Deletions cut 1 base from V and 1 base from J, with 7 bases between. The germline V gene has CDR1 GTSNPN and CDR2 SVGIG (reference sequence).